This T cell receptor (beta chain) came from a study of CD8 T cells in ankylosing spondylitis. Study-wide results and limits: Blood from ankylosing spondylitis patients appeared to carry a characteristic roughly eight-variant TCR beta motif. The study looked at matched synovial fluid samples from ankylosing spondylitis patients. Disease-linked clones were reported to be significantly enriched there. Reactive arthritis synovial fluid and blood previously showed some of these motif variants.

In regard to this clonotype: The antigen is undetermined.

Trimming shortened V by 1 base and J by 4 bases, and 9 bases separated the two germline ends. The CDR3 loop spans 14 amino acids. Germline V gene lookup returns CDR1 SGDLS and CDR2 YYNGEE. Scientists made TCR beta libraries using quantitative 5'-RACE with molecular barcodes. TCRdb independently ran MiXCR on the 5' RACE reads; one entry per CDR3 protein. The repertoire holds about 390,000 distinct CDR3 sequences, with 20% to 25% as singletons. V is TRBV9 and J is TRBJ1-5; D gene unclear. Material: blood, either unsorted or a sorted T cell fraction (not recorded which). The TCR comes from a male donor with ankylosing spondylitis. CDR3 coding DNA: TGTGCCAGCAGCGTATCGGCCGAAAATCAGCCCCAGCATTTT. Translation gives CASSVSAENQPQHF.